One T cell receptor (beta chain) is described in this entry. In the authors' workflow: Nucleated cell counts were estimated from reference gene primer amplification. The repertoire was sequenced with immunoSEQ multiplex PCR; TCRdb's copy has only in-frame clones and lacks some. From that table come the V and J calls and clone size; the DNA was used to work out D and trimming. The table lists nearly 250,000 clones, about 82% of them singletons. The sample originates from a study of blood T cell repertoires in COVID-19. Overall study: T cells, B-cell-depleted T cells, or PBMCs supplied cDNA or gDNA.

The Seattle patients, enrolled during active infection, were followed longitudinally. Germline V gene data show CDR1 as SGHNT and CDR2 as YYREEE (reference sequence). J lost 2 bases, V lost 0 bases, and 4 bases had no gene match. The CDR3 loop spans 15 amino acids. The chain employs TRBV5-4 and TRBJ1-2, with 7 nucleotides matching TRBD1. This clonotype was sampled from a woman older than 75 with COVID-19, enrolled during active disease. Material: peripheral blood. In DNA form, the CDR3 reads TGTGCCAGCAGCTTGGGGGCAGGGGGAAACTATGGCTACACCTTC. The encoded protein is CASSLGAGGNYGYTF.